This T cell receptor (beta chain) appears in the sequencing data of a study of cytomegalovirus exposure and HLA in healthy donors. As for the study in general: Counted in an early data release were approximately 80 million unique TCRs from HLA-typed donors. Findings of the study overall: Earlier findings revealed that most TCR beta V segments proved productive either about 90% or about 30% of the time.

In the PCR, 60 Vbeta and 13 Jbeta primers were used. Here immunoSEQ multiplex PCR was the method, and the copy in TCRdb shows in-frame clones only, minus some. This sample yields roughly 190,000 clones, of which roughly 85% are seen a single time; approximately 1.5% belongs to the top ten. The V segment lost 3 bases and the J segment 5 bases; nucleotides outside the gene matches: 5. CDR1 and CDR2 (germline): LNHDA, SQIVND (reference sequence). The CDR3 is 15 residues long. About this clone itself: Its matching antigen is unknown.

Sequencing was carried out using PBMCs. The chain joins TRBV19 to TRBJ2-5; 11 bases are shared with TRBD1. The source is a young woman in good health and CMV-seronegative. Here the CDR3 DNA reads TGTGCCAGTAGTATGGGGACAGGGGGGAGGGAGACCCAGTACTTC. Its translation: CASSMGTGGRETQYF. The full variable domain, its missing parts supplied by reference TRBV19 and TRBJ2-5, is DGGITQSPKYLFRKEGQNVTLSCEQNLNHDAMYWYRQDPGQGLRLIYYSQIVNDFQKGDIAEGYSVSREKKESFPLTVTSAQKNPTAFYLCASSMGTGGRETQYFGPGTRLLVL.